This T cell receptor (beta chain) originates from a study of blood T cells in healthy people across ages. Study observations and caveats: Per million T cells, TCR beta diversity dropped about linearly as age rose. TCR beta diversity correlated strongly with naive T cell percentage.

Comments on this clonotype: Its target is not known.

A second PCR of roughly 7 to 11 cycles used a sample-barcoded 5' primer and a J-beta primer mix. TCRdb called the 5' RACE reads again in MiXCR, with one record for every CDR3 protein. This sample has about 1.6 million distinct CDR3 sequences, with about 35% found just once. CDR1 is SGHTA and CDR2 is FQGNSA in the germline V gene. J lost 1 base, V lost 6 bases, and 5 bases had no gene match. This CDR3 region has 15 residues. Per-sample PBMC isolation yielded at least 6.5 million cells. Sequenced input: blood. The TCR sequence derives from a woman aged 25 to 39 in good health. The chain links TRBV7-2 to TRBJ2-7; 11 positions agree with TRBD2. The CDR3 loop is CASRHTSGSSYEQYF. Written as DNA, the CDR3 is TGTGCCAGCAGACATACTAGCGGGAGTTCCTACGAGCAGTACTTC.